These 22 T cell receptor beta chains came from one sample sequenced in a study of radiation and T cells in renal cell carcinoma. Generated by immunoSEQ multiplex PCR, the TCRdb table keeps only in-frame clones and is missing some. The sample carries roughly 130,000 clones, more than 75% recorded once. Time point: blood 2 weeks post-SBRT. Treatment defined: 15 Gy SBRT to primary tumor, nephrectomy 4 weeks later. The sample here was blood, taken from a patient whose treatment included radiotherapy and nephrectomy. These receptor sequences come from a woman between 65 and 79 years old with renal cell carcinoma.

The chain recombines TRBV19 with TRBJ2-7; a possible D gene is TRBD2 (6 bases). The ends were cut back, 5 bases at V and 0 bases at J, with 17 bases in the middle. The length of the CDR3 is 16 residues. Germline CDR1 and CDR2: LNHDA and SQIVND (reference sequence). CDR3 sequence (DNA): TGTGCCAGTAGTTCGGGTACGGGACTCTCCTCCTACGAGCAGTACTTC. It translates to CASSSGTGLSSYEQYF.

This chain connects TRBV11-1 to TRBJ2-3, with 9 bases fitting TRBD1. The CDR3 has 14 residues. The germline V gene has CDR1 SGHAT and CDR2 FQDESV (reference sequence). After removal of 4 bases from V and 6 bases from J, the junction contained 5 bases not matched to a gene. The CDR3 DNA reads as TGTGCCAGCAGCTACGGACAGGGGTGGGATACGCAGTATTTT. Amino acid sequence: CASSYGQGWDTQYF.

The DNA for the CDR3 is TGTGCCAGCAGTTTACGGCCGACCGGGGAGCTGTTTTTT. The encoded protein is CASSLRPTGELFF. This chain uses TRBV28 with TRBJ2-2; D remains ambiguous. CDR1 and CDR2 from the germline V gene are MDHEN and SYDVKM. This CDR3 region has 13 residues. Trimming cost V 2 bases and J 5 bases, with 6 bases left between them.

V usage is TRBV5-1 and J usage is TRBJ2-1, with D perhaps TRBD1 or TRBD2 (5 bases each). Between the trimmed V and J ends, which lost 4 bases and 4 bases, there was a span of 12 bases. The CDR3 has 14 amino acids. CDR1 and CDR2 from the germline V gene are SGHRS and YFSETQ. The CDR3 nucleotides read TGCGCCAGCAGCCCGGGGCGTCAGTACAATGAGCAGTTCTTC. The encoded protein is CASSPGRQYNEQFF.

The CDR3 loop reads CASSLETGRNQPQHF. In nucleotides, the CDR3 is TGTGCCAGCTCACTGGAGACAGGGCGCAATCAGCCCCAGCATTTT. The rearrangement links TRBV18 to TRBJ1-5, with 7 bases matching TRBD1. The CDR3 consists of 15 residues. With 4 bases clipped from V and 2 bases from J, the junction kept 5 bases outside the gene matches. Germline CDR1 is KGHSH and CDR2 is LQKENI.

The chain joins TRBV21-1 to TRBJ1-5. TRBV21-1 constitutes a pseudogene. This CDR3 has 15 residues. Here the CDR3 reads CASSKANGTNQPQHF. Written as DNA, the CDR3 is TGTGCCAGCAGCAAAGCCAACGGGACCAATCAGCCCCAGCATTTT.

The chain uses TRBV7-9 and TRBJ2-1; D perhaps matches TRBD1 (6 bases). Germline CDR1 SEHNR, CDR2 FQNEAQ (reference sequence). Deletions cut 3 bases from V and 7 bases from J, with 16 bases between. The length of the CDR3 is 15 residues. CDR3 nucleotide sequence: TGTGCCAGCAGCTTGTTTATAGGACAGTCAAATGAGCAGTTCTTC. Its protein product is CASSLFIGQSNEQFF.

The J gene is TRBJ2-1, the V gene TRBV7-2, with 9 bases fitting TRBD1. V dropped 8 bases and J dropped 4; count of bases not matched to a gene: 6. This CDR3 has 14 amino acids. CDR1 SGHTA and CDR2 FQGNSA come from the germline V gene. As DNA, the CDR3 is TGTGCCAGCGAACAGGGGGCCCATTACAATGAGCAGTTCTTC. Amino acid sequence: CASEQGAHYNEQFF. Looking up the rest from reference TRBV7-2 and TRBJ2-1 gives the full variable domain: GAGVSQSPSNKVTEKGKDVELRCDPISGHTALYWYRQSLGQGLEFLIYFQGNSAPDKSGLPSDRFSAERTGGSVSTLTIQRTQQEDSAVYLCASEQGAHYNEQFFGPGTRLTVL.

The chain links TRBV27 to TRBJ1-5; D possibly corresponds to TRBD1 (5 bases). Trimming left V 1 base short and J 2 bases short, with 15 bases between. CDR1 is MNHEY, CDR2 SMNVEV, per germline (reference sequence). CDR3 size: 17 residues. The DNA for the CDR3 is TGTGCCAGCAGTTTATACTCTGGACATTTTGGCAATCAGCCCCAGCATTTT. As protein: CASSLYSGHFGNQPQHF.

The V call is TRBV5-8, the J call TRBJ1-2, with 10 bases matching TRBD1. The CDR3 sequence is 14 residues long. Germline V lookup: CDR1 SGHTS, CDR2 YDEGEE. V shed 4 bases and J 5 bases; nucleotides not matched to a gene: 5. The CDR3 DNA sequence: TGTGCCAGCAGCCGGGACAGGGGAGGATATGGCTACACCTTC. Protein product: CASSRDRGGYGYTF.

The chain links TRBV27 to TRBJ2-1, with 9 bases that match TRBD2. J was trimmed by 0 bases and V by 3 bases; bases with no gene match: 9. Looked up from germline, CDR1 is MNHEY and CDR2 is SMNVEV (reference sequence). The CDR3 length is 18 residues. Here the CDR3 DNA reads TGTGCCAGCAGTTTTGGACCTAGCGGGGTAAACTCCTACAATGAGCAGTTCTTC. This encodes CASSFGPSGVNSYNEQFF.

A note on this clone: An end of the junction differs from the germline gene, which may be a read error. The chain combines TRBV7-7 with TRBJ1-1; no definite D call. The CDR3 spans 13 residues. In germline, CDR1 is SSHAT, CDR2 FNYEAQ (reference sequence). CDR3 in DNA: TGTGCTAGCAGCCCCTATAAGAACACTGAAGCTTTCTTT. Protein product: CASSPYKNTEAFF.

The chain has TRBV2 and TRBJ1-5; TRBD1 aligns across 7 bases. The V gene's germline CDR1 is SNHLY and CDR2 FYNNEI. Germline trimming cut 6 bases from V and 5 bases from J; bases unmatched to any gene: 4. The CDR3 extends over 13 amino acids. The CDR3 spells CASRGQAYQPQHF. DNA of the CDR3: TGTGCCAGCAGAGGACAGGCTTATCAGCCCCAGCATTTT.

The chain has TRBV28 and TRBJ2-7; TRBD1 aligns across 10 bases. The germline CDR1 and CDR2 sequences are MDHEN and SYDVKM. This CDR3 has 14 residues. Trimming at V came to 2 bases and at J to 7 bases, leaving 5 bases not matched to a gene. CDR3 DNA sequence: TGTGCCAGCAGTTTAAGGGACAGGGGCCGGGAGCAGTACTTC. Translating gives CASSLRDRGREQYF.

J is TRBJ1-6 and V is TRBV6-5; D is ambiguous. Germline loops: CDR1 MNHEY, CDR2 SVGAGI. The CDR3 consists of 13 residues. V lost 2 bases and J lost 8, with 7 bases in between. The CDR3 nucleotides are TGTGCCAGCAGTTACCAGGCCCATTCACCCCTCCACTTT. It translates to CASSYQAHSPLHF.

This sequence joins TRBV30 and TRBJ2-1, with TRBD2 identical over 12 bases. V gave up 5 bases and J gave up 4 bases; unmatched junction bases: 3. The CDR3 is made up of 14 amino acids. Germline CDR1 reads GTSNPN; CDR2 reads SVGIG (reference sequence). CDR3 in DNA: TGTGCCTGGGTACTAGCGGGGGGATACAATGAGCAGTTCTTC. Protein product: CAWVLAGGYNEQFF.

V is TRBV28 and J is TRBJ1-4, with 7 bases aligning to TRBD1. This CDR3 has 14 amino acids. V was pared by 7 bases and J by 4 bases, with 6 bases of the junction left unmatched. Germline CDR1 and CDR2: MDHEN and SYDVKM. This CDR3 is CASTSTGHNEKLFF. In nucleotides, the CDR3 is TGTGCCAGCACTTCGACAGGGCATAATGAAAAACTGTTTTTT. The complete variable domain, with remaining parts taken from reference TRBV28 and TRBJ1-4, reads DVKVTQSSRYLVKRTGEKVFLECVQDMDHENMFWYRQDPGLGLRLIYFSYDVKMKEKGDIPEGYSVSREKKERFSLILESASTNQTSMYLCASTSTGHNEKLFFGSGTQLSVL.

This clone was counted only a few times. V is TRBV9 and J is TRBJ1-1; the D gene is possibly TRBD1 (6 bases). Trimming pared 1 base from V and 1 base from J, leaving 11 bases between. The V gene's germline CDR1 is SGDLS and CDR2 YYNGEE. This CDR3 has 15 amino acids. The CDR3: CASSVSQGPNTEAFF. The CDR3 nucleotides are TGTGCCAGCAGCGTAAGTCAGGGGCCGAACACTGAAGCTTTCTTT.

V usage is TRBV9 and J usage is TRBJ2-3; tentatively, D is TRBD1 (6 bases). This CDR3 is built from 14 residues. From germline, CDR1 is SGDLS and CDR2 YYNGEE. V lost 4 bases, J lost 4 bases, and 13 bases lay in between. CDR3: CASSLRTAPDTQYF. The CDR3 region has the DNA TGTGCCAGCAGCCTCCGGACAGCCCCAGATACGCAGTATTTT.

V and J are TRBV7-2 and TRBJ2-7; D is possibly TRBD1 or TRBD2 (6 bases each). Germline assignment: CDR1 SGHTA and CDR2 FQGNSA. CDR3 length: 11 residues. The V gene lost 4 bases and the J gene lost 8 bases, with 9 bases spanning the gap. CDR3 sequence (DNA): TGTGCCAGCAGCTGGAGGGGGAAGCAGTACTTC. Translation gives CASSWRGKQYF.

V gene TRBV28 combines with J gene TRBJ1-2, with D possibly being TRBD1 (6 bases). Germline CDR1 MDHEN, CDR2 SYDVKM. Trimming removed 3 bases from V and 4 bases from J, with 12 bases in between. The CDR3 length is 14 residues. CDR3 in DNA: TGTGCCAGCAGTTTTAACAACAGGGCCTATGGCTACACCTTC. Protein sequence: CASSFNNRAYGYTF.

The chain carries TRBV5-1 and TRBJ1-2; 7 bases map to TRBD1. Germline CDR1 is SGHRS and CDR2 is YFSETQ. Trimming took 7 bases from V and 3 from J; bases not matched to a gene: 9. The CDR3 loop spans 14 amino acids. The CDR3 is CASATGVVDYGYTF. In DNA form, the CDR3 reads TGCGCCAGCGCTACAGGGGTTGTCGACTATGGCTACACCTTC.